This TCR beta chain is from a study of cytomegalovirus exposure and HLA in healthy donors. Comment on this clone: The conserved phenylalanine or tryptophan normally closing the CDR3 is absent here, so this likely arose from a read error.

CDR3 length: 15 amino acids. Germline loops: CDR1 MNHNS, CDR2 SASEGT. V lost 6 bases and J lost 4; bases outside the gene matches: 8. It was with 60 Vbeta and 13 Jbeta primers that the PCR ran. Method: immunoSEQ multiplex PCR; TCRdb's copy keeps in-frame clones and lacks some. The sample includes 90,000 to 140,000 clones, 12% of them seen just once. The chain has TRBV6-1 and TRBJ2-7; 11 bases map to TRBD2. Sequences were obtained from PBMCs. This TCR was recovered from a man between 40 and 49 years old in good health and CMV-seropositive. DNA of the CDR3: TGTGCCAGCAGCGAGACTAGCGGGATCTCATACGAGCAGTACTTA. This sequence encodes CASSETSGISYEQYL.